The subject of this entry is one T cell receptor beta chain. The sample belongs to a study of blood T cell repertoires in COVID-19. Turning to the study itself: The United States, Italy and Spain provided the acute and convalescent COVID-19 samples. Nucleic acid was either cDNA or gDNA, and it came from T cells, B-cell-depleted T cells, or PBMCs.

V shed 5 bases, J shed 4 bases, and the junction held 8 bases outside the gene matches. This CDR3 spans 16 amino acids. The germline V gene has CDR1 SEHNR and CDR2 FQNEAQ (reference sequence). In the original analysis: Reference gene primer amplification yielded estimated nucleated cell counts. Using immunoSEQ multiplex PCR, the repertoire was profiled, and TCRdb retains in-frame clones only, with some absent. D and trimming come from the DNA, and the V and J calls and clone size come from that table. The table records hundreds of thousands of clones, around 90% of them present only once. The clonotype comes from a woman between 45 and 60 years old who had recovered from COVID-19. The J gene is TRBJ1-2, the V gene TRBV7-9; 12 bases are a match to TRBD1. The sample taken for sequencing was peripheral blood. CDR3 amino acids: CASSGSGTGGGYGYTF. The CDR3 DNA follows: TGTGCCAGCAGCGGTAGCGGGACAGGGGGCGGCTATGGCTACACCTTC.